The clone carrying this T cell receptor (beta chain) appeared many times. The target antigen is unknown. Time point of the sample: sample taken at primary tumor resection. There were 72 donors, all of them untreated patients with early-stage non-small cell lung cancer. TCRdb re-called the 5' RACE reads through MiXCR, storing one row per CDR3 protein. This sample yields fewer than 5,500 distinct CDR3 sequences, of which around 6.7% are seen a single time; approximately 24% belongs to the top ten. This specimen comes from a study of spatial heterogeneity in lung cancer. Study-wide findings and caveats: Expanded intratumoral alpha and beta TCR counts tracked tumor mutation counts.

CDR1 and CDR2 from the germline V gene are DFQATT and SNEGSKA (reference sequence). The V end lost 3 bases, the J end lost 5 bases, and 5 bases lay between the germline ends. This CDR3 has 10 amino acids. This specimen consisted of lung tumor tissue, obtained at surgery. The chain combines TRBV20-1 with TRBJ2-7; no reliable D call. This TCR was sampled from a male donor with early-stage non-small cell lung cancer. In nucleotides, the CDR3 is TGCAGTGCTAGTTTGCACGAGCAGTACTTC. Amino acids: CSASLHEQYF.